The T cell receptor (beta chain) described here comes from a study of a mutant IDH1 vaccine in newly diagnosed glioma. Study at large: Across weeks 1, 3, 5, 7, 11, 15, 19 and 23, patients received a vaccination each time, eight in all.

General study points: Overall, almost 95% of patients had vaccine-induced immune responses.

Germline V lookup: CDR1 LGHNA, CDR2 YSLEER. The germline V and J ends were trimmed by 8 bases and 0 bases, with 16 bases remaining between them. CDR3 size: 15 residues. Sequencing used immunoSEQ multiplex PCR; TCRdb keeps in-frame clones, though not all of them. Counted here are around 26,000 clones, roughly three quarters occurring once; the ten biggest clones make up about 11%. As regards this clone: Its matching antigen is unknown.

Time point here: week 11, during vaccination. Each dose of the vaccine consisted of 300 ug of mutant IDH1 20-mer peptide, with topical imiquimod. The gene calls are TRBV4-3 and TRBJ1-1; D perhaps matches TRBD1 (5 bases). Sequencing was performed on peripheral blood mononuclear cells (PBMCs), taken from a glioma patient whose treatment included an IDH1 peptide vaccine. The origin of this receptor is a man aged 18 to 30 with glioma. Some clones in this sample may be carry-over from other donors' samples. This chain's CDR3 is CASAVRAGLNTEAFF. The CDR3 coding sequence is TGCGCCAGCGCCGTCCGGGCAGGGCTGAACACTGAAGCTTTCTTT.